Listed below are T cell receptor beta chains from one sample, sequenced in a study of tumor-infiltrating lymphocytes in primary liver carcinoma. TCRdb independently ran MiXCR on the multiplex PCR reads; one entry per CDR3 protein. The sample carries under 200,000 distinct CDR3 sequences, around four fifths recorded once. Material: tumor tissue from primary liver carcinoma. Every receptor here comes from a man aged 40-49 years with primary liver carcinoma and hepatitis B virus infection. CDR3s include the opening cysteine and the closing phenylalanine or tryptophan. D genes are given only for firm matches. Some rows have no size entry. The others give once, few or many, or a class for an expanded clone.

cdr3_length: 13; clone_size: NA; v_call: TRBV6-1; d_call: TRBD2; j_call: TRBJ2-7; cdr3_aa: CASWLAGSYEQYF; cdr3_nt: TGTGCCAGCTGGTTAGCGGGTTCCTACGAGCAGTATTTC
cdr3_length: 15; clone_size: NA; v_call: TRBV12-3/TRBV12-4; d_call: NA; j_call: TRBJ2-1; cdr3_aa: CASSAVAWDADEQFF; cdr3_nt: TGTGCCAGCAGTGCGGTAGCGTGGGACGCCGATGAGCAGTTCTTC
cdr3_length: 18; clone_size: NA; v_call: TRBV7-9; d_call: TRBD2; j_call: TRBJ2-1; cdr3_aa: CVRSPSSGLAGVHNEQFF; cdr3_nt: TGTGTCAGGAGCCCAAGCTCGGGACTAGCGGGAGTACACAATGAGCAGTTCTTC
cdr3_length: 15; clone_size: NA; v_call: TRBV11-1; d_call: NA; j_call: TRBJ2-3; cdr3_aa: CASSLRGASTDTQYF; cdr3_nt: TGTGCCAGTAGCTTAAGGGGGGCTAGCACAGATACGCAGTATTTT
cdr3_length: 19; clone_size: NA; v_call: TRBV12-3/TRBV12-4; d_call: NA; j_call: TRBJ1-1; cdr3_aa: CASSPYDRLRRSRLTQAFF; cdr3_nt: TGTGCCAGCAGCCCTTACGACAGGCTACGTAGGAGTCGGTTGACTCAAGCTTTCTTT
cdr3_length: 14; clone_size: NA; v_call: TRBV12-3/TRBV12-4; d_call: TRBD1; j_call: TRBJ1-6; cdr3_aa: CARSLGTGQSPLHF; cdr3_nt: TGTGCCAGAAGTCTCGGGACAGGGCAGTCACCCCTCCACTTT
cdr3_length: 15; clone_size: many; v_call: TRBV30; d_call: NA; j_call: TRBJ1-1; cdr3_aa: CAWTKRGTVSSEAFF; cdr3_nt: TGTGCCTGGACCAAACGCGGGACGGTAAGCTCTGAAGCTTTCTTT
cdr3_length: 13; clone_size: once; v_call: TRBV12-3/TRBV12-4; d_call: NA; j_call: TRBJ1-5; cdr3_aa: CASCLGSNQPQHF; cdr3_nt: TGTGCCAGCTGTTTGGGGAGTAATCAGCCCCAGCATTTT
cdr3_length: 17; clone_size: once; v_call: TRBV10-3; d_call: TRBD2; j_call: TRBJ2-3; cdr3_aa: CATSAGTSEVARDTQYF; cdr3_nt: TGTGCCACCAGTGCGGGGACTAGCGAGGTGGCCCGAGATACGCAGTATTTT
cdr3_length: 17; clone_size: NA; v_call: TRBV5-1; d_call: TRBD2; j_call: TRBJ2-3; cdr3_aa: CASSRTPGLAGTDTRYF; cdr3_nt: TGCGCCAGCAGCAGGACTCCGGGACTAGCGGGCACAGATACGCGGTATTTT
cdr3_length: 16; clone_size: NA; v_call: TRBV4-2; d_call: NA; j_call: TRBJ1-2; cdr3_aa: CASSQGAGALLYGYAF; cdr3_nt: TGTGCCAGCAGCCAAGGTGCCGGCGCCCTTCTCTATGGCTACGCTTTC
cdr3_length: 15; clone_size: NA; v_call: TRBV11-2; d_call: NA; j_call: TRBJ2-6; cdr3_aa: CASRRPRSGANVLIF; cdr3_nt: TGTGCCTCCCGGCGGCCGCGCTCTGGGGCCAACGTCCTGATTTTC
cdr3_length: 15; clone_size: many; v_call: TRBV6-6; d_call: NA; j_call: TRBJ2-3; cdr3_aa: CASARSLASTDTQYF; cdr3_nt: TGTGCCAGCGCGCGGAGCCTGGCTAGCACAGATACGCAGTATTTT
cdr3_length: 16; clone_size: NA; v_call: TRBV7-2; d_call: TRBD2; j_call: TRBJ2-7; cdr3_aa: CASILVGGRVAYEQYF; cdr3_nt: TGTGCCAGCATCTTAGTCGGCGGGAGGGTGGCCTACGAGCAGTACTTC
cdr3_length: 19; clone_size: NA; v_call: TRBV4-3; d_call: TRBD2; j_call: TRBJ2-3; cdr3_aa: CASSQRGLTGGPSTDRQYF; cdr3_nt: TGCGCCAGCAGCCAAAGGGGACTAACGGGAGGGCCTAGCACAGATAGGCAGTATTTT
cdr3_length: 14; clone_size: NA; v_call: TRBV11-3; d_call: NA; j_call: TRBJ2-1; cdr3_aa: CASSLDVSNNEELF; cdr3_nt: TGTGCCAGCAGCTTAGACGTCTCGAACAATGAGGAGCTCTTC
cdr3_length: 16; clone_size: NA; v_call: TRBV11-1; d_call: NA; j_call: TRBJ2-4; cdr3_aa: CASSFPGSRDQNIQYF; cdr3_nt: TGTGCCAGCAGCTTTCCCGGGTCTCGGGACCAAAACATTCAGTACTTC
cdr3_length: 15; clone_size: NA; v_call: TRBV4-2; d_call: NA; j_call: TRBJ2-3; cdr3_aa: CASSGFEGSTDTRYF; cdr3_nt: TGTGCCAGCAGTGGTTTTGAGGGGAGCACAGATACGCGGTATTTT
cdr3_length: 13; clone_size: NA; v_call: TRBV6-1; d_call: NA; j_call: TRBJ2-7; cdr3_aa: CASSVETDYEQYF; cdr3_nt: TGTGCCAGTAGCGTCGAGACAGACTACGAGCAGTACTTC
cdr3_length: 15; clone_size: NA; v_call: TRBV12-3/TRBV12-4; d_call: TRBD1; j_call: TRBJ1-1; cdr3_aa: CASRRSGGMSSEAFF; cdr3_nt: TGTGCCAGCAGGAGGTCAGGGGGGATGAGCAGTGAAGCTTTCTTT
cdr3_length: 13; clone_size: NA; v_call: TRBV6-6; d_call: NA; j_call: TRBJ1-6; cdr3_aa: CVSSDTGISPLHF; cdr3_nt: TGTGTCAGTAGTGATACAGGAATTTCACCCCTCCACTTT
cdr3_length: 16; clone_size: NA; v_call: TRBV14; d_call: NA; j_call: TRBJ2-1; cdr3_aa: CASSAVAGWVNDEQFF; cdr3_nt: TGTGCCAGCAGTGCCGTAGCTGGATGGGTAAACGATGAGCAGTTCTTT
cdr3_length: 13; clone_size: NA; v_call: TRBV29-1; d_call: TRBD2; j_call: TRBJ2-3; cdr3_aa: CSSQRGGTDTQFF; cdr3_nt: TGCAGCTCCCAGCGGGGGGGCACAGATACGCAGTTTTTT
cdr3_length: 15; clone_size: medium-sized; v_call: TRBV29-1; d_call: NA; j_call: TRBJ2-2; cdr3_aa: CSALTNGANTGELFF; cdr3_nt: TGCAGCGCTCTTACTAACGGGGCGAACACCGGGGAGCTGTTTTTT
cdr3_length: 14; clone_size: NA; v_call: TRBV14; d_call: NA; j_call: TRBJ2-2; cdr3_aa: CASSPTMNTGELLF; cdr3_nt: TGTGCCAGCAGCCCCACGATGAACACCGGGGAGCTGTTATTT
cdr3_length: 14; clone_size: many; v_call: TRBV6-6; d_call: NA; j_call: TRBJ2-5; cdr3_aa: CASSYPGTEETQYF; cdr3_nt: TGTGCCAGCAGTTACCCAGGGACGGAGGAGACCCAGTACTTC
cdr3_length: 14; clone_size: NA; v_call: TRBV6-2/TRBV6-3; d_call: NA; j_call: TRBJ1-5; cdr3_aa: CASTLAKGDQPQHF; cdr3_nt: TGTGCCAGTACCCTGGCGAAAGGGGATCAACCCCAGCATTTT
cdr3_length: 13; clone_size: NA; v_call: TRBV29-1; d_call: NA; j_call: TRBJ2-2; cdr3_aa: CNMDTGNTGELFF; cdr3_nt: TGCAACATGGACACGGGGAATACCGGGGAGCTGTTTTTT
cdr3_length: 14; clone_size: medium-sized; v_call: TRBV6-2/TRBV6-3; d_call: NA; j_call: TRBJ1-1; cdr3_aa: CASSYSTGLTEAFF; cdr3_nt: TGTGCCAGCAGTTATTCCACAGGGCTCACTGAAGCTTTCTTT
cdr3_length: 16; clone_size: NA; v_call: TRBV11-2; d_call: NA; j_call: TRBJ2-1; cdr3_aa: CASSLDRLVLMDEQFF; cdr3_nt: TGTGCCAGCAGCTTAGATCGTTTAGTGTTAATGGATGAGCAGTTCTTC
cdr3_length: 21; clone_size: NA; v_call: TRBV4-1; d_call: TRBD2; j_call: TRBJ2-2; cdr3_aa: CDSSQDFAGLAGAPGAGELFF; cdr3_nt: TGCGATAGCAGCCAAGATTTCGCAGGACTAGCGGGAGCCCCGGGGGCCGGGGAGCTGTTTTTT
cdr3_length: 16; clone_size: NA; v_call: TRBV4-2; d_call: NA; j_call: TRBJ2-7; cdr3_aa: CASSQGTVSKGYEQYF; cdr3_nt: TGTGCCAGCAGCCAAGGAACGGTCTCAAAAGGCTACGAGCAATACTTC
cdr3_length: 13; clone_size: many; v_call: TRBV12-3/TRBV12-4; d_call: NA; j_call: TRBJ2-2; cdr3_aa: CASRAQGTLELFF; cdr3_nt: TGTGCCAGCAGGGCCCAGGGTACCTTAGAGCTGTTTTTT
cdr3_length: 12; clone_size: NA; v_call: TRBV11-1; d_call: NA; j_call: TRBJ2-7; cdr3_aa: CASSPEAYEQYF; cdr3_nt: TGTGCCAGTAGTCCCGAGGCCTACGAGCAGTACTTC
cdr3_length: 16; clone_size: NA; v_call: TRBV4-1; d_call: TRBD1; j_call: TRBJ1-1; cdr3_aa: CTISQGDRGRDTEASF; cdr3_nt: TGCACCATCAGCCAAGGTGACAGGGGAAGGGACACTGAAGCTTCCTTT
cdr3_length: 15; clone_size: NA; v_call: TRBV11-3; d_call: NA; j_call: TRBJ1-5; cdr3_aa: CSGSLDLGVAQPQHF; cdr3_nt: TGTTCCGGCAGTTTAGATCTGGGGGTGGCTCAGCCCCAGCATTTT
cdr3_length: 14; clone_size: many; v_call: TRBV5-6; d_call: NA; j_call: TRBJ2-2; cdr3_aa: CASKAGGNTGELFF; cdr3_nt: TGTGCCAGCAAGGCCGGAGGGAACACCGGGGAGCTGTTTTTT
cdr3_length: 17; clone_size: NA; v_call: TRBV6-2/TRBV6-3; d_call: NA; j_call: TRBJ2-6; cdr3_aa: CASSQKTTLSGANVLTF; cdr3_nt: TGTGCCAGCAGCCAGAAAACTACCCTCTCTGGGGCCAACGTACTGACTTTC
cdr3_length: 16; clone_size: NA; v_call: TRBV29-1; d_call: TRBD2; j_call: TRBJ2-2; cdr3_aa: CSVETGISGIAGELFF; cdr3_nt: TGCAGCGTTGAAACCGGGATTAGCGGGATAGCCGGGGAGCTGTTTTTT
cdr3_length: 13; clone_size: once; v_call: TRBV29-1; d_call: NA; j_call: TRBJ1-1; cdr3_aa: CSVEGQGNTEVLF; cdr3_nt: TGCAGCGTTGAAGGGCAAGGGAACACTGAAGTTTTATTT
cdr3_length: 10; clone_size: NA; v_call: TRBV10-3; d_call: NA; j_call: TRBJ1-1; cdr3_aa: CAERTTEASF; cdr3_nt: TGTGCCGAGCGGACGACTGAAGCTTCCTTT
cdr3_length: 13; clone_size: NA; v_call: TRBV14; d_call: NA; j_call: TRBJ2-7; cdr3_aa: CASSHDQEREQYF; cdr3_nt: TGTGCCAGCAGCCATGATCAGGAACGAGAGCAGTACTTC
cdr3_length: 13; clone_size: NA; v_call: TRBV11-1; d_call: TRBD1; j_call: TRBJ2-2; cdr3_aa: CDSSFWDTGELFF; cdr3_nt: TGTGACAGCAGCTTTTGGGACACAGGGGAGCTGTTTTTC
cdr3_length: 16; clone_size: NA; v_call: TRBV4-3; d_call: NA; j_call: TRBJ2-4; cdr3_aa: CANSQYGSLVKNIQYF; cdr3_nt: TGCGCCAACAGCCAATATGGCAGCCTAGTCAAAAACATTCAGTACTTC
cdr3_length: 14; clone_size: many; v_call: TRBV7-9; d_call: TRBD2; j_call: TRBJ2-5; cdr3_aa: CASSGTSGLETQYF; cdr3_nt: TGTGCCAGCAGCGGGACTAGCGGACTAGAGACCCAGTACTTC
cdr3_length: 15; clone_size: NA; v_call: TRBV11-1; d_call: TRBD2; j_call: TRBJ2-5; cdr3_aa: CASILTGLAGEIQYF; cdr3_nt: TGTGCCAGCATCCTCACGGGACTAGCGGGAGAGATCCAGTATTTC
cdr3_length: 16; clone_size: NA; v_call: TRBV5-4; d_call: NA; j_call: TRBJ2-3; cdr3_aa: CASSIHGGGFSDTQYF; cdr3_nt: TGTGCCAGCAGTATTCACGGGGGAGGTTTTTCAGATACTCAGTATTTT
cdr3_length: 14; clone_size: NA; v_call: TRBV12-3/TRBV12-4; d_call: NA; j_call: TRBJ2-5; cdr3_aa: CSSSLTTDQETQYF; cdr3_nt: TGTAGCAGCAGTTTAACTACAGACCAAGAGACCCAGTACTTC
cdr3_length: 15; clone_size: few; v_call: TRBV9; d_call: NA; j_call: TRBJ2-1; cdr3_aa: CASSVTGTHYNEQFF; cdr3_nt: TGTGCCAGCAGCGTCACAGGAACTCACTACAATGAGCAGTTCTTC